Presented here are 12 T cell receptor beta chains from one specimen sequenced in a study of OX40 agonist ivuxolimab in advanced cancers. Using immunoSEQ multiplex PCR, the repertoire was profiled, and TCRdb retains in-frame clones only, with some absent. Found here are some 60,000 clones, 75% to 90% of them singletons; the top ten hold roughly 13%. The sample consisted of CD4+ or CD8+ T cells sorted from blood, taken in a trial of the OX40 agonist ivuxolimab. The receptors shown here come from an adult with an advanced solid tumor such as melanoma, head and neck, liver or kidney cancer.

In nucleotides, the CDR3 is TGTGCCAGCAGCCCAGGACTAGAAAGGCAAGAGACCCAGTACTTC. Translating it yields CASSPGLERQETQYF. The V call is TRBV4-2, the J call TRBJ2-5; 7 bases are a match to TRBD2. The CDR3 runs to 15 residues. Germline V lookup: CDR1 LGHNA, CDR2 YNFKEQ. The junction had 7 bases not matched to a gene; V was cut back by 4 bases and J by 2 bases.

The chain employs TRBV4-1 and TRBJ2-7; 15 bases are shared with TRBD2. Germline loops: CDR1 MGHRA, CDR2 YSYEKL. With V trimmed by 9 bases and J by 6 bases, 9 bases remained unmatched. The CDR3 is 15 amino acids. Written as DNA, the CDR3 is TGCGCCAGTTTGCCGGGACTAGCGGGAGGCGGCGAGCAGTACTTC. This sequence encodes CASLPGLAGGGEQYF.

The chain carries TRBV4-1 and TRBJ1-3; 11 bases match TRBD1. The V gene end was trimmed by 8 bases and the J gene end by 0 bases; junction bases not matched to a gene: 21. The CDR3 totals 21 residues. In germline, CDR1 is MGHRA, CDR2 YSYEKL. CDR3 sequence: CASGEPRGRDRGFFSGNTIYF. Here the CDR3 DNA reads TGCGCCAGCGGCGAACCAAGGGGGCGGGACAGGGGGTTTTTCTCTGGAAACACCATATATTTT.

The gene calls are TRBV28 and TRBJ2-1; either TRBD1 or TRBD2 may supply D (6 bases each). This CDR3 contains 17 residues. The germline V gene encodes CDR1 MDHEN and CDR2 SYDVKM. The V end lost 6 bases, the J end lost 6 bases, and 24 bases lay between the germline ends. CDR3 sequence: CASSREGGPTRINEQFF. The CDR3 coding sequence is TGTGCCAGCAGCCGAGAGGGGGGCCCGACACGAATCAATGAGCAGTTCTTC.

The chain has TRBV7-9 and TRBJ2-7; D is perhaps TRBD1 (5 bases). With 1 base removed from V and 2 bases from J, the gap between germline ends came to 12 bases. The germline gives CDR1 SEHNR, CDR2 FQNEAQ (reference sequence). The CDR3 is 15 amino acids. For the CDR3, the DNA is TGTGCCAGCAGCTTAGGGGCGTCAGGGACCTACGAGCAGTACTTC. This sequence encodes CASSLGASGTYEQYF. The full variable domain, its missing parts supplied by reference TRBV7-9 and TRBJ2-7, is DTGVSQNPRHKITKRGQNVTFRCDPISEHNRLYWYRQTLGQGPEFLTYFQNEAQLEKSRLLSDRFSAERPKGSFSTLEIQRTEQGDSAMYLCASSLGASGTYEQYFGPGTRLTVT.

This clone occurred once. The gene calls are TRBV6-5 and TRBJ2-1, with D uncertain. Trimming removed 4 bases at V and 0 bases at J, with 10 bases between. The germline gives CDR1 MNHEY, CDR2 SVGAGI. CDR3 size: 15 residues. CDR3 in amino acids: CASSWTESSYNEQFF. DNA of the CDR3: TGTGCCAGCAGTTGGACGGAGAGCTCCTACAATGAGCAGTTCTTC.

V usage is TRBV19 and J usage is TRBJ2-3; 15 bases agree with TRBD2. Germline CDR1 is LNHDA and CDR2 is SQIVND (reference sequence). This CDR3 region has 18 residues. Trimming cost V 5 bases and J 2 bases; bases outside gene matches: 8. CDR3 loop: CASSETGTSGRTTDTQYF. CDR3 coding DNA: TGTGCCAGTAGTGAAACCGGGACTAGCGGGAGGACCACAGATACGCAGTATTTT.

The chain uses TRBV15 and TRBJ1-1; D is undetermined. Germline CDR1 LNHNV, CDR2 YYDKDF (reference sequence). The CDR3 length is 13 residues. Trimming removed 1 base from V and 1 base from J, with 4 bases in between. The CDR3 DNA reads as TGTGCCACCAGCAGAGCAGGGAACACTGAAGCTTTCTTT. This encodes CATSRAGNTEAFF.

V usage is TRBV7-9 and J usage is TRBJ1-1; no firm D call. This CDR3 has 14 residues. The V and J ends lost 2 bases and 0 bases respectively, with 7 bases between them. Germline V gives CDR1 SEHNR, CDR2 FQNEAQ (reference sequence). CDR3 amino acids: CASSLTSMNTEAFF. The CDR3 nucleotides read TGTGCCAGCAGCTTAACATCTATGAACACTGAAGCTTTCTTT.

The chain combines TRBV6-6 with TRBJ2-1; unclear D gene. V was shortened by 0 bases and J by 2 bases, with 11 bases between the two germline ends. The CDR3 runs 16 residues. Germline-derived CDR1 and CDR2 are MNHNY and SVGAGI (reference sequence). Here the CDR3 reads CASSYSGPNPYNEQFF. The CDR3 nucleotides read TGTGCCAGCAGTTACTCAGGCCCTAACCCCTACAATGAGCAGTTCTTC.

This chain connects TRBV21-1 to TRBJ2-7; the table assigns TRBD2, which was not confirmed against the DNA. TRBV21-1 is termed a pseudogene. The CDR3 totals 19 residues. CDR3 sequence (DNA): TGTGCCAGCAGCAAAGAGGGAGAACTAGCGGGAGGCAATATCTACGAGCAGTACTTC. Translated, it gives CASSKEGELAGGNIYEQYF.

This clone came up a few times. The V and J genes are TRBV18 and TRBJ2-1; possible D gene TRBD1, 7 bases. The CDR3 length is 13 residues. Germline values: CDR1 KGHSH, CDR2 LQKENI. V was trimmed by 6 bases and J by 6 bases, leaving 12 bases between them. The CDR3 is CASSYQGGNEQFF. CDR3 sequence (DNA): TGTGCCAGCTCTTATCAGGGGGGCAATGAGCAGTTCTTC.